This entry features one T cell receptor (beta chain) sequence. The study ran its PCR with 60 Vbeta and 13 Jbeta primers. Produced via immunoSEQ multiplex PCR; TCRdb's table is partial and in-frame only. Among about 190,000 clones listed, 81% were seen once. The data stem from a study of cytomegalovirus exposure and HLA in healthy donors. Germline CDR1 is SGHRS and CDR2 is YFSETQ. The CDR3 contains 15 residues. J lost 5 bases, V lost 3 bases, and 9 bases had no gene match. The chain links TRBV5-1 to TRBJ1-1; 8 bases fit TRBD1. This TCR came from a man between 18 and 29 years old in good health and CMV-seronegative. The sample taken for sequencing was PBMCs. The CDR3 DNA follows: TGCGCCAGCAGCTCGCAGGGGGCTGGAGGAACTGAAGCTTTCTTT. Translated, it gives CASSSQGAGGTEAFF.